The source of this T cell receptor beta chain is a study of T-cell reconstitution after alpha-beta-depleted transplantation in children. Findings of the study overall: From newly produced T cells came most of the T-cell counts and diversity one year after transplant. Surviving recipient cells, namely T cells and thymic progenitors, were the source of high day-60 TCRbeta diversity in some patients.

Unique molecular identifiers were used in preparing the TCRbeta library. TCRdb ran MiXCR on the PCR reads and lists one entry per CDR3 protein. The sample comprises some 300,000 distinct CDR3 sequences, nearly 8% of which are singletons, and approximately 8.6% rests with the top ten. J gave up 3 bases and V 3 bases, and 3 bases lay outside the gene matches. Germline values: CDR1 SGDLS, CDR2 YYNGEE. CDR3 length equals 15 residues. This clonotype was seen ten or more times. Its target is not known. This chain links TRBV9 with TRBJ2-3; 11 nucleotides line up with TRBD2. This clonotype was sampled from a female patient under 10 years old who had a stem cell transplant for Fanconi anemia, so the T cells may come from the graft donor. The source was peripheral blood, collected 360 days after TCRalphabeta/CD19-depleted stem cell transplant. CDR3 sequence: CASSGTSGPTDTQYF. CDR3 nucleotide sequence: TGTGCCAGCAGCGGGACTAGCGGGCCGACAGATACGCAGTATTTT.